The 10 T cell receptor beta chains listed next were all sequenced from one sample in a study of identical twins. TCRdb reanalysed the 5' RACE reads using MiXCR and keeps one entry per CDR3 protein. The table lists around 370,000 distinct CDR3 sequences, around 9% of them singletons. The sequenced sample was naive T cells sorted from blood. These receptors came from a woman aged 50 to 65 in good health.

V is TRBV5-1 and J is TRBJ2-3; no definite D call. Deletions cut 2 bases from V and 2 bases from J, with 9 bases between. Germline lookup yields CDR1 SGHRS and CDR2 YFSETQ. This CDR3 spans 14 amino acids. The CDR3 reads CASSLGKITDTQYF. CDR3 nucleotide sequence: TGCGCCAGCAGCTTAGGGAAAATCACAGATACGCAGTATTTT.

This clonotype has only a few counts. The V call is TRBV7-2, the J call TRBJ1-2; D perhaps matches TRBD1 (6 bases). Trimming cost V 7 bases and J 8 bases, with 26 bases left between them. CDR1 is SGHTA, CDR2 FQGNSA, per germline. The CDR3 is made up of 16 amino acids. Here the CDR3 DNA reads TGTGCCAGCACCCGAGGGGGTTTGACAGGACTTTGGGGCTACACCTTC. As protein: CASTRGGLTGLWGYTF. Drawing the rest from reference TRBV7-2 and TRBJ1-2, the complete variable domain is GAGVSQSPSNKVTEKGKDVELRCDPISGHTALYWYRQSLGQGLEFLIYFQGNSAPDKSGLPSDRFSAERTGGSVSTLTIQRTQQEDSAVYLCASTRGGLTGLWGYTFGSGTRLTVV.

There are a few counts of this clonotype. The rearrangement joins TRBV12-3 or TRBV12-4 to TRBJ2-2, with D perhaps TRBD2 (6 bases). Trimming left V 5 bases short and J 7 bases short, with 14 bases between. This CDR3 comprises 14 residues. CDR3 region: CASSAPSVHGELFF. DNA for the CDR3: TGTGCCAGCAGTGCCCCTAGCGTTCACGGGGAGCTGTTTTTT.

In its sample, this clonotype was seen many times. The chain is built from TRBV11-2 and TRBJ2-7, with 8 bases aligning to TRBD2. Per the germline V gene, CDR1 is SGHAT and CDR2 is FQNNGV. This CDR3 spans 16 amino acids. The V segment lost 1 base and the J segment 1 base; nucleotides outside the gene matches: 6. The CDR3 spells CASSLVPGGPSYEQYF. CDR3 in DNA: TGTGCCAGCAGCTTAGTCCCGGGAGGGCCGTCCTACGAGCAGTACTTC.

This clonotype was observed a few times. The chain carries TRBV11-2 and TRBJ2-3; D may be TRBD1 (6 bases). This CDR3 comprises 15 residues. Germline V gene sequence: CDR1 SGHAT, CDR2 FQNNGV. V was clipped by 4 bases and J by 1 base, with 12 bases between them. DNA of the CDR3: TGTGCCAGCAGCTATTCGACAGGACGCACAGATACGCAGTATTTT. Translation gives CASSYSTGRTDTQYF.

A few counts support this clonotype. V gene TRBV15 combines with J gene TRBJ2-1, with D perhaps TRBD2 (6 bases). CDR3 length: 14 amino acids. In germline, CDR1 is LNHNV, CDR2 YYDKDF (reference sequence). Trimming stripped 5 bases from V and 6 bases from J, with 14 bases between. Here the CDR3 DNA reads TGTGCCACCAGCGTGACTAGAAGTGGCAATGAGCAGTTCTTC. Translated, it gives CATSVTRSGNEQFF.

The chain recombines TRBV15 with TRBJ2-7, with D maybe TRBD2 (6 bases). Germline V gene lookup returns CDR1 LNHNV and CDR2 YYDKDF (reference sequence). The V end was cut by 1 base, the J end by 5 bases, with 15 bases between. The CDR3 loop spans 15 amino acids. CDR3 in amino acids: CATSRVGEESDEQYF. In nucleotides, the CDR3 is TGTGCCACCAGCAGAGTAGGGGAGGAGAGCGACGAGCAGTACTTC. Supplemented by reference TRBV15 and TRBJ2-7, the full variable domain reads DAMVIQNPRYQVTQFGKPVTLSCSQTLNHNVMYWYQQKSSQAPKLLFHYYDKDFNNEADTPDNFQSRRPNTSFCFLDIRSPGLGDTAMYLCATSRVGEESDEQYFGPGTRLTVT.

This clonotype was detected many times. The chain's CDR3 is CASIPGYGYEQYV. For the CDR3, the DNA is TGTGCCAGCATCCCCGGGTATGGGTACGAGCAGTACGTC. The J gene is TRBJ2-7, the V gene TRBV28, with D unclear. Germline CDR1 MDHEN, CDR2 SYDVKM. Trimming stripped 7 bases from V and 4 bases from J, with 14 bases between. This CDR3 contains 13 residues.

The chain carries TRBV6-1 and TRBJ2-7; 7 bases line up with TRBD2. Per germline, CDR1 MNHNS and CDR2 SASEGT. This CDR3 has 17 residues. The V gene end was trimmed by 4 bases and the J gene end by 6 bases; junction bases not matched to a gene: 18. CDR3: CASSGTSSGMLRGEQYF. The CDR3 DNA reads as TGTGCCAGCAGTGGTACGTCGAGCGGGATGCTCCGAGGCGAGCAGTACTTC.

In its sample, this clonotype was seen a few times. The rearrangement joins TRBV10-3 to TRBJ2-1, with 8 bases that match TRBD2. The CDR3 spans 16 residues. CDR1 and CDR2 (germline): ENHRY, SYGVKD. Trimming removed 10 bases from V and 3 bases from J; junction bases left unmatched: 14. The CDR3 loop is CATASVAGPVYNEQFF. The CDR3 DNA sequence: TGTGCCACCGCGTCCGTAGCGGGGCCCGTCTACAATGAGCAGTTCTTC.